One and the same sample provided the 2 T cell receptor beta chains below, sequenced in a study of T cell responses to AZD1222 COVID-19 vaccine. Profiled with immunoSEQ multiplex PCR; TCRdb holds only in-frame clones, not every one. The sample carries fewer than 250,000 clones, 92% recorded once. Material: peripheral blood, obtained on day 0 of AZD1222 vaccination. These TCRs come from an adult in good health.

CDR3 nucleotides: TGTGCCAGCAGCTTATCAGGGTTCGGAAACACCATATATTTT. Translating gives CASSLSGFGNTIYF. The chain employs TRBV7-2 and TRBJ1-3; tentative D call: TRBD1 (5 bases). From germline, CDR1 is SGHTA and CDR2 FQGNSA. V was shortened by 2 bases and J by 4 bases, with 9 bases between the two germline ends. The CDR3 spans 14 residues.

Concerning this clone itself: Relative to the germline gene, one junction end is altered; a read error may explain this. The chain employs TRBV29-1 and TRBJ1-1; D is possibly TRBD1 (5 bases). Per germline, CDR1 SQVTM and CDR2 ANQGSEA. The CDR3 is 14 residues long. CDR3 region: CSAEEGRMNTEAFF. The CDR3, as DNA: TGCAGCGCTGAAGAGGGGCGCATGAACACTGAAGCTTTCTTT. The variable domain in full, with the rest retrieved from reference TRBV29-1 and TRBJ1-1, is SAVISQKPSRDICQRGTSLTIQCQVDSQVTMMFWYRQQPGQSLTLIATANQGSEATYESGFVIDKFPISRPNLTFSTLTVSNMSPEDSSIYLCSAEEGRMNTEAFFGQGTRLTVV.